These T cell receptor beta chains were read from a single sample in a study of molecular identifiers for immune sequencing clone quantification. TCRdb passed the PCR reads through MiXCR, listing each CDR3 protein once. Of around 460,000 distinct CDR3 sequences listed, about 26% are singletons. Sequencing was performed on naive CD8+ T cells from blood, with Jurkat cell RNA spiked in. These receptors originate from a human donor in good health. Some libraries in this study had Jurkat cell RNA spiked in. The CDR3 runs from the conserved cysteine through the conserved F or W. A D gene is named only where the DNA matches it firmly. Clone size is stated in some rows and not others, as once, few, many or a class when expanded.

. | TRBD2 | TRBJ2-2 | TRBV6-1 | TGTGCCAGCAGTACCGGGACTACGGACACCGGGGAGCTGTTTTTT | CASSTGTTDTGELFF
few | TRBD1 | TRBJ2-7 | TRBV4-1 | TGCGCCAGCAGCTCCAGGGGGCACTCCTACGAGCAGTACTTC | CASSSRGHSYEQYF
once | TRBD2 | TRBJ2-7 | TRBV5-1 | TGCGCCAGCAGCTTCCTAGGACTAGCGGACGAGCAGTACTTC | CASSFLGLADEQYF
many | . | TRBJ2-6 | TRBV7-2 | TGTGCCAGCAGCTTTCTTGGGGCCAACGTCCTGACTTTC | CASSFLGANVLTF
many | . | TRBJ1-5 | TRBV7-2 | TGTGCCAGCAGCCCCCCGTTTGGTAGCAATCAGCCCCAGCATTTT | CASSPPFGSNQPQHF
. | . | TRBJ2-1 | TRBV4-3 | TGCGCCAGCAGCCAAGGCAGGGGGGATTACAATGAGCAGTTCTTC | CASSQGRGDYNEQFF
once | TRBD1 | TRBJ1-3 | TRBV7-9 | TGTGTCAGCAGTTACACCGAGGGACAGGGGGCAGCTGGAAACACCATATATTTT | CVSSYTEGQGAAGNTIYF
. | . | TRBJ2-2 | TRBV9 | TGTGCCAGCAGCGTGCTCGGGACTGGGGGGATCCCCCGGTCCACCGGGGAGCTGTTTTTT | CASSVLGTGGIPRSTGELFF
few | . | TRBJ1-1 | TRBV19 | TGTGCCAGTAGTCACCGATTTGGGGGGGGAGACACTGAAGCTTTCTTT | CASSHRFGGGDTEAFF
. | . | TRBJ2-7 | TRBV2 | TGTGCCAGCACGGCTGGAGCCTACGAGCAGTACTTC | CASTAGAYEQYF
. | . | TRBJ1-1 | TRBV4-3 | TGCGCCAGCAGCCAAGGGGCCGCGGAGGTAAGCAACACTGAAGCTTTCTTT | CASSQGAAEVSNTEAFF
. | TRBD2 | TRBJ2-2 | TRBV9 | TGTGCCAGCAGCGTTCAGCGGGGGGGAATGACCGGGGAGCTGTTTTTT | CASSVQRGGMTGELFF
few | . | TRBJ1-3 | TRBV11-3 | TGTGCCAGCAGCGGTGTACGTGACACCATATATTTT | CASSGVRDTIYF
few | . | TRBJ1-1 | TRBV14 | TGTGCCAGCAGCCAGGCTACAGCCTACACTGAAGCTTTCTTT | CASSQATAYTEAFF
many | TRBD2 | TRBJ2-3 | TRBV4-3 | TGCGCCAGCAGCCAAGATAGAACTAGCGGGAGGTATTTGACAGATACGCAGTATTTT | CASSQDRTSGRYLTDTQYF
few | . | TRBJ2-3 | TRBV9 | TGTGCCAGCAGCGTAGAGCCTAGTCTAAGCACAGATACGCAGTATTTT | CASSVEPSLSTDTQYF
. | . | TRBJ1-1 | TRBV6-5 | TGTGCCAGCACCACCACAGGGCAGGGCGCCAACACTGAAGCTTTCTTT | CASTTTGQGANTEAFF
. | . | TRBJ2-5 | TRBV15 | TGTGCCACCAGCGACGAGGGTCGGGGAAAAGAGACCCAGTACTTC | CATSDEGRGKETQYF
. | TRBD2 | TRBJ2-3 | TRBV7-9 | TGTGCCGGCAGCTTATTAGTGGGCGGGAGCACCCGCACAGATACGCAGTATTTT | CAGSLLVGGSTRTDTQYF
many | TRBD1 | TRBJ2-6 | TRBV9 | TGTGCCAGCAGCCTGAAACAGGGGTCCTCTGGGGCCAACGTCCTGACTTTC | CASSLKQGSSGANVLTF
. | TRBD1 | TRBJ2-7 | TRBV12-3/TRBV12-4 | TGTGCCAGCAGCCAGACAGGGGAGCAGTACTTC | CASSQTGEQYF
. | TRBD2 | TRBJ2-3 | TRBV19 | TGTGCCAGTAGTGAAGGGACTAGCGGGATCCACAGGGGAGATACGCAGTATTTT | CASSEGTSGIHRGDTQYF
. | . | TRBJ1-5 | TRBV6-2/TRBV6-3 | TGTGCCAGCAGTTACTCGGGGGTGGGCAATCAGCCCCAGCATTTT | CASSYSGVGNQPQHF
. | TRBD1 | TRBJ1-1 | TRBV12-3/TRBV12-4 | TGTGCCAGCAGTTTAACCGACAGGGGAACTGGTGAAGCTTTCTTT | CASSLTDRGTGEAFF
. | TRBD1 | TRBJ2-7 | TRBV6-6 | TGTGCCAGCAGTTACGACAGGGGAATATACGAGCAGTACTTC | CASSYDRGIYEQYF
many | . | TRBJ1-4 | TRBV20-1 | TGCAGTGCTAGAGATCGGGATGAAAAACTGTTTTTT | CSARDRDEKLFF
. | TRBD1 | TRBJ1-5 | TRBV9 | TGTGCCAGCAGCGTAGAGGGGGCTGGCAATCAGCCCCAGCATTTT | CASSVEGAGNQPQHF
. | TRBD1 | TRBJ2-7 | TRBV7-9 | TGTGCCAGCAGCCGCGGACAGGATACCTACGAGCAGTACTTC | CASSRGQDTYEQYF
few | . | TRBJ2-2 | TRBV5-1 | TGCGCCAGCAGCTTGGTAGTTTTGGCAGGCTCGAACACCGGGGAGCTGTTTTTT | CASSLVVLAGSNTGELFF
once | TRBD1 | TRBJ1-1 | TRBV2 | TGTACCGGAGGACAGGGATCAAGCACTGAAGCTTTCTTT | CTGGQGSSTEAFF
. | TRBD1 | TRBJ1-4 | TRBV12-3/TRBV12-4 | TGTGCCAGCAGTTTACAGGGGGCCGGGGAAAAACTGTTTTTT | CASSLQGAGEKLFF
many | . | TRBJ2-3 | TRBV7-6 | TGTGCCAGCAGCTTACGAGCGGCCCCAAGCACAGATACGCAGTATTTT | CASSLRAAPSTDTQYF
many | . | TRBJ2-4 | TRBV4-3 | TGCGCCAGCAGCCAAGACCAACAGGGAATAGCCAAAAACATTCAGTACTTC | CASSQDQQGIAKNIQYF
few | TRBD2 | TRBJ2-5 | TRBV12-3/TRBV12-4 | TGTGCCACCCGAGCGGGATTCGAAGAGACCCAGTACTTC | CATRAGFEETQYF
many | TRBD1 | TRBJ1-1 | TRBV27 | TGTGCCAGCACCCCACAGGGGCTCGCTGAAGCTTTCTTT | CASTPQGLAEAFF
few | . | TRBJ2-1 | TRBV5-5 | TGTGCCAGCAGCTTCCGGACGGATTACAATGAGCAGTTCTTC | CASSFRTDYNEQFF
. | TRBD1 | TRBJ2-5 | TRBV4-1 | TGCGCCAGCAGCCAAGAGTCTGGACAGGGACAAGAGACCCAGTACTTC | CASSQESGQGQETQYF
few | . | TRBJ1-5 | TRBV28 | TGTGCCAGCAGTTTTGGGTTCCCGGGTCGTCAGCCCCAGCATTTT | CASSFGFPGRQPQHF
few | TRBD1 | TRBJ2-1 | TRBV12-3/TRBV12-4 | TGTGCCAGCAGTTTACCCCGGGACAGGGGGCGTAATGAGCAGTTCTTC | CASSLPRDRGRNEQFF
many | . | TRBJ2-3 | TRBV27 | TGTGCCAGCAGTGGGACGTGGGCAGATACGCAGTATTTT | CASSGTWADTQYF
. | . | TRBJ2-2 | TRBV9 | TGTGCCAGCAGCGTAGGTTCTTTGGGGGGAGACCCGAACACCGGGGAGCTGTTTTTT | CASSVGSLGGDPNTGELFF
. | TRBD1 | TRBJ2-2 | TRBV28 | TGTGCCAGCAGTTTATTGGGACAGGGTATTCAAGGCGGGGAGCTGTTTTTT | CASSLLGQGIQGGELFF
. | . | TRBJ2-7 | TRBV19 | TGTGCCACCAGGGCAGAGTCCTCCTACGAGCAGTACTTC | CATRAESSYEQYF
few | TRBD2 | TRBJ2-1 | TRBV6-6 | TGTGCCAGCAGTACCGGAGCGGGGGGTCAATACAATGAGCAGTTCTTC | CASSTGAGGQYNEQFF
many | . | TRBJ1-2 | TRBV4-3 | TGCGCCAGCAGCCAAGATCGGGGACACAGCTATGGCTACACCTTC | CASSQDRGHSYGYTF
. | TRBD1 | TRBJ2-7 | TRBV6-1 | TGTGCCAGCAGTGGTCGGACAGGGGGTTTGGGCGAGCAGTACTTC | CASSGRTGGLGEQYF
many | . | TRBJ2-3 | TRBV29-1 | TGCAGCGTGAGGGATCACACAGATACGCAGTATTTT | CSVRDHTDTQYF
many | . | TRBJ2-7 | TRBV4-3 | TGCGCCAGCAGCCAAGATCGCCAGGGCTGGGAGCAGTACTTC | CASSQDRQGWEQYF
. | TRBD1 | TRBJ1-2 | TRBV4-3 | TGCGCCGGCAGCCAAGACCCCCGGACAGGGCAACGCGGCTACACCTTC | CAGSQDPRTGQRGYTF
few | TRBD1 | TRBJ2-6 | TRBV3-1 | TGTGCCAGCAGCCCGGGACAGCCTAACTCTGGGGCCAACGTCCTGACTTTC | CASSPGQPNSGANVLTF
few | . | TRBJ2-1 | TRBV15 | TGTGCCACCAGCACAAACAGGGATAGGTACAATGAGCAGTTCTTC | CATSTNRDRYNEQFF
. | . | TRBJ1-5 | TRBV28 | TGTGCCAGCAGTCTAACTATGTATAGCGATCAGCCCCAGCATTTT | CASSLTMYSDQPQHF
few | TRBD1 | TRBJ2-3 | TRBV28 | TGTGCCAGCAGTTTCGGGACAGGCGCCGGCAATACGCAGTATTTT | CASSFGTGAGNTQYF